This T cell receptor beta chain was obtained from a study of blood T cell repertoires in COVID-19. Study as a whole: The United States, Italy and Spain were the sources of the acute and convalescent COVID-19 samples. The analysed material was cDNA or gDNA that came from T cells, B-cell-depleted T cells, or PBMCs.

Assay: immunoSEQ multiplex PCR; the TCRdb copy retains only in-frame clones and omits some. This sample carries hundreds of thousands of clones, roughly 80% of them seen once, and the ten largest clones take around 9.3%. The germline V and J ends were trimmed by 9 bases and 2 bases, with 16 bases remaining between them. The CDR3 has 14 residues. Germline assignment: CDR1 LNHNV and CDR2 YYDKDF (reference sequence). Material: peripheral blood. This TCR was sampled from a woman older than 75 with acute or convalescent COVID-19. This chain uses TRBV15 with TRBJ2-5, with D tentatively TRBD1 (6 bases). The CDR3 loop reads CATRPRTAQETQYF. Here the CDR3 DNA reads TGTGCCACACGACCCAGGACAGCTCAAGAGACCCAGTACTTC.